These 24 T cell receptor beta chains originate from one sample sequenced in a study of identical twins. MiXCR, run by TCRdb on the 5' RACE reads, gives a single entry per CDR3 protein. This sample has 430,000 or so distinct CDR3 sequences, with approximately 24% found just once. These data also formed part of another study, on T cells expressing NK-cell markers.

Specimen: CD4+ T cells sorted from blood. The origin of the receptors is a woman aged 18-29 years in good health.

V usage is TRBV20-1 and J usage is TRBJ1-2; 9 nucleotides match TRBD1. The CDR3 covers 15 residues. V trimming: 3 bases; J trimming: 4 bases; junction bases outside the gene matches: 9. The germline V gene has CDR1 DFQATT and CDR2 SNEGSKA (reference sequence). CDR3 sequence: CSARAETGGAYGYTF. For the CDR3, the DNA is TGCAGTGCTAGGGCCGAAACAGGGGGCGCCTATGGCTACACCTTC.

This sequence joins TRBV25-1 and TRBJ2-2, with D perhaps TRBD1 or TRBD2 (6 bases each). Trimming removed 2 bases from V and 7 bases from J, with 17 bases in between. Germline CDR1 and CDR2: MGHDK and SYGVNS. The CDR3 totals 16 residues. CDR3 region: CASSEEGRGQGGELFF. CDR3 nucleotide sequence: TGTGCCAGCAGTGAAGAGGGCCGGGGGCAGGGCGGGGAGCTGTTTTTT.

The V call is TRBV7-6, the J call TRBJ1-1; D not resolved. This CDR3 is built from 15 residues. Germline values: CDR1 SGHVS, CDR2 FNYEAQ. V dropped 5 bases and J dropped 0 bases, with 13 bases sitting between them. The CDR3 here is CASSPSSSVNTEAFF. The CDR3 DNA reads TGTGCCAGCAGCCCGTCTTCCTCGGTGAACACTGAAGCTTTCTTT. The full variable domain, with the rest looked up from reference TRBV7-6 and TRBJ1-1, is GAGVSQSPRYKVTKRGQDVALRCDPISGHVSLYWYRQALGQGPEFLTYFNYEAQQDKSGLPNDRFSAERPEGSISTLTIQRTEQRDSAMYRCASSPSSSVNTEAFFGQGTRLTVV.

The chain uses TRBV2 and TRBJ2-2; 7 bases map to TRBD1. CDR1 SNHLY and CDR2 FYNNEI come from the germline V gene. The CDR3 is 15 amino acids. V lost 7 bases, J lost 5 bases, and 10 bases stayed unmatched. The CDR3, as DNA: TGTGCCAGCACCTCGAGACAGGGAGAGACCGGGGAGCTGTTTTTT. As protein: CASTSRQGETGELFF.

This clonotype was found a few times. The chain links TRBV5-1 to TRBJ1-5, with 9 bases fitting TRBD1. Germline loops: CDR1 SGHRS, CDR2 YFSETQ. The CDR3 extends over 14 amino acids. V dropped 4 bases and J dropped 5; count of bases not matched to a gene: 4. CDR3 residues: CASSPWTGDQPQHF. The CDR3 DNA is TGCGCCAGCAGCCCATGGACAGGGGATCAGCCCCAGCATTTT.

The chain couples TRBV20-1 to TRBJ2-7; 9 nucleotides align to TRBD1. The germline gives CDR1 DFQATT, CDR2 SNEGSKA (reference sequence). After removal of 4 bases from V and 6 bases from J, the junction contained 13 bases not matched to a gene. This CDR3 spans 15 amino acids. The CDR3 nucleotides read TGCAGTGCTACCACAGGGGGCGGTTTTATCTCCGAGCAGTACTTC. Protein sequence: CSATTGGGFISEQYF.

The rearrangement uses TRBV3-1 and TRBJ2-3; 10 bases are a match to TRBD1. In germline, CDR1 is LGHDT, CDR2 YNNKEL (reference sequence). With V trimmed by 0 bases and J by 3 bases, 3 bases remained unmatched. CDR3 length equals 16 residues. This CDR3 is CASSQEGTGVTDTQYF. The CDR3 nucleotides are TGTGCCAGCAGCCAAGAGGGGACAGGGGTAACAGATACGCAGTATTTT.

V usage is TRBV12-3 or TRBV12-4 and J usage is TRBJ1-1; 11 bases fit TRBD1. V lost 5 bases and J lost 4; bases outside the gene matches: 9. The CDR3 loop spans 16 amino acids. Here the CDR3 reads CASSPRTGGGGTEAFF. The CDR3 bases are TGTGCCAGCAGTCCTAGGACAGGGGGCGGTGGCACTGAAGCTTTCTTT.

This chain links TRBV5-1 with TRBJ2-5; D uncertain. The V gene's germline CDR1 is SGHRS and CDR2 YFSETQ. The CDR3 spans 14 residues. Trimming left V 3 bases short and J 5 bases short, with 14 bases between. This chain's CDR3 is CASSSVAGMETQYF. As DNA, the CDR3 is TGCGCCAGCAGCTCGGTGGCAGGAATGGAGACCCAGTACTTC.

The gene calls are TRBV29-1 and TRBJ2-2; D gene unclear. The CDR3 consists of 15 residues. Trimming removed 2 bases at V and 5 bases at J, with 15 bases between. Germline assignment: CDR1 SQVTM and CDR2 ANQGSEA. Here the CDR3 DNA reads TGCAGCGTTGAAATTTCCCATGTGAAGACCGGGGAGCTGTTTTTT. Amino acids: CSVEISHVKTGELFF.

The CDR3 nucleotides are TGTGCCACCAGCAGAAACAGGGATCAGCCCCAGCATTTT. Encoded protein: CATSRNRDQPQHF. The chain employs TRBV15 and TRBJ1-5, with D perhaps matching TRBD1 (6 bases). This CDR3 has 13 residues. V was shortened by 2 bases and J by 5 bases, with 7 bases between the two germline ends. Looked up from germline, CDR1 is LNHNV and CDR2 is YYDKDF (reference sequence).

The chain employs TRBV7-9 and TRBJ2-1; either TRBD1 or TRBD2 may supply D (5 bases each). V lost 3 bases, J lost 5 bases, and 11 bases lay in between. Germline lookup yields CDR1 SEHNR and CDR2 FQNEAQ (reference sequence). The CDR3 is 14 residues long. For the CDR3, the DNA is TGTGCCAGCAGCTTGGTCCGGGACCACAATGAGCAGTTCTTC. Protein sequence: CASSLVRDHNEQFF. Drawing the rest from reference TRBV7-9 and TRBJ2-1, the complete variable domain is DTGVSQNPRHKITKRGQNVTFRCDPISEHNRLYWYRQTLGQGPEFLTYFQNEAQLEKSRLLSDRFSAERPKGSFSTLEIQRTEQGDSAMYLCASSLVRDHNEQFFGPGTRLTVL.

This clonotype showed up just a few times. The rearrangement joins TRBV29-1 to TRBJ1-4, with D maybe TRBD1 (5 bases). The CDR3 totals 12 residues. V was shortened by 3 bases and J by 12 bases, with 14 bases between the two germline ends. CDR1 is SQVTM and CDR2 is ANQGSEA in the germline V gene. CDR3: CSVDRGIGELFF. The CDR3 DNA follows: TGCAGCGTTGATAGGGGCATCGGAGAACTGTTTTTT.

This clonotype occurred a few times. The chain combines TRBV7-9 with TRBJ2-1; 9 bases line up with TRBD2. This CDR3 has 15 residues. The ends lost 1 base at V and 6 bases at J; junction bases unmatched: 4. Germline values: CDR1 SEHNR, CDR2 FQNEAQ (reference sequence). This chain's CDR3 is CASSLGAGGRNEQFF. The CDR3 nucleotides are TGTGCCAGCAGCTTAGGAGCGGGAGGTCGCAATGAGCAGTTCTTC.

This clonotype occurred a few times. This chain joins TRBV16 and TRBJ2-7; 9 bases agree with TRBD2. This CDR3 spans 15 amino acids. Germline V gene data show CDR1 as KGHSY and CDR2 as FQNENV. V lost 4 bases to trimming and J lost 0 bases; unmatched junction nucleotides: 4. This chain's CDR3 is CASSRETSGSYEQYF. In DNA form, the CDR3 reads TGTGCCAGCAGCCGCGAGACTAGCGGCTCCTACGAGCAGTACTTC. Using reference TRBV16 and TRBJ2-7 for the parts outside the CDR3, the full variable domain is GEEVAQTPKHLVRGEGQKAKLYCAPIKGHSYVFWYQQVLKNEFKFLISFQNENVFDETGMPKERFSAKCLPNSPCSLEIQATKLEDSAVYFCASSRETSGSYEQYFGPGTRLTVT.

The J gene is TRBJ2-7, the V gene TRBV20-1; D is perhaps TRBD2 (7 bases). Germline V lookup: CDR1 DFQATT, CDR2 SNEGSKA (reference sequence). The V end lost 6 bases, the J end lost 9 bases, and 15 bases lay between the germline ends. This CDR3 is built from 11 residues. CDR3 in amino acids: CSASLAGAQYF. The CDR3 DNA sequence: TGCAGTGCCTCCCTCGCGGGGGCGCAGTACTTC.

This CDR3 is CASRTGGETQYF. The CDR3 DNA sequence: TGTGCCAGCAGAACAGGAGGAGAGACCCAGTACTTC. This chain uses TRBV6-5 with TRBJ2-5; either TRBD1 or TRBD2 may supply D (5 bases each). V lost 6 bases and J 4 bases, leaving 9 bases between the germline ends. Per germline, CDR1 MNHEY and CDR2 SVGAGI. There are 12 residues in the CDR3.

The V and J genes are TRBV2 and TRBJ2-5; TRBD2 matches at 8 bases. Germline V gene sequence: CDR1 SNHLY, CDR2 FYNNEI. Trimming cost V 4 bases and J 5 bases; bases outside gene matches: 6. This CDR3 spans 14 amino acids. CDR3 coding DNA: TGTGCCAGCAGTGTGGGACTAGTGGGGGAGACCCAGTACTTC. This encodes CASSVGLVGETQYF.

This chain joins TRBV20-1 and TRBJ1-2; 8 positions match TRBD1. The V gene's germline CDR1 is DFQATT and CDR2 SNEGSKA (reference sequence). This CDR3 is 14 amino acids long. V was clipped by 6 bases and J by 6 bases; unmatched bases: 12. The CDR3 reads CSAPDRGILNGYTF. DNA for the CDR3: TGCAGTGCGCCCGACAGGGGCATACTCAATGGCTACACCTTC.

J is TRBJ2-7 and V is TRBV29-1; the D is unclear. Deletions cut 4 bases from V and 6 bases from J, with 16 bases between. CDR1 SQVTM and CDR2 ANQGSEA come from the germline V gene. The CDR3 sequence is 13 residues long. The CDR3 bases are TGCAGCGTTGGCCCCTCTTGGGGTCGCGAGCAGTACTTC. Its translation is CSVGPSWGREQYF.

This chain uses TRBV7-2 with TRBJ1-2; weak D call: TRBD1 (5 bases). Trimming left V 0 bases short and J 8 bases short, with 13 bases between. CDR3 length equals 14 residues. Germline loops: CDR1 SGHTA, CDR2 FQGNSA. The CDR3 sequence is CASSLAKTADGYTF. The CDR3 DNA sequence: TGTGCCAGCAGCTTAGCAAAGACAGCGGACGGCTACACCTTC.

V is TRBV7-2 and J is TRBJ2-7; D is undetermined. From germline, CDR1 is SGHTA and CDR2 FQGNSA. V dropped 1 base and J dropped 3 bases, with 13 bases sitting between them. This CDR3 is built from 15 residues. The CDR3 region has the DNA TGTGCCAGCAGCTTAGGGGTTATAGGCGGCTACGAGCAGTACTTC. Translated, it gives CASSLGVIGGYEQYF.

At least ten counts were recorded for this clonotype. The rearrangement joins TRBV10-1 to TRBJ1-3; 7 bases align to TRBD1. In germline, CDR1 is WNHNN, CDR2 SYGVQD (reference sequence). V shed 5 bases and J 1 base; nucleotides not matched to a gene: 2. The CDR3 is made up of 14 amino acids. The CDR3 DNA sequence: TGCGCCAGCAGTCCGACAGGGTCTGGAAACACCATATATTTT. The encoded protein is CASSPTGSGNTIYF.

V usage is TRBV29-1 and J usage is TRBJ2-7, with TRBD1 matching over 7 bases. J gave up 5 bases and V 4 bases, and 5 bases lay outside the gene matches. Germline V CDR1 and CDR2: SQVTM, ANQGSEA. The CDR3 covers 12 residues. The CDR3 region is CSVGQGGHEQYF. The DNA for the CDR3 is TGCAGCGTTGGACAGGGTGGCCACGAGCAGTACTTC.